A single sample gave rise to the 9 T cell receptor beta chains below, sequenced in a study of vaccination effects on CD4 cells after COVID-19. These receptors are not linked to any known antigen. TCRdb's copy holds only in-frame clones and misses some; the assay was immunoSEQ multiplex PCR. The sample includes roughly 27,000 clones, around 79% of them seen just once. Prior to sequencing, the ViraFEST assay stimulated PBMC with viral peptide pools, which expanded the antigen-specific CD4+ T cells. Upon completion of more than 9 days in culture, CD4+ T cells were isolated. The person's infection with SARS-CoV-2, confirmed by PCR, took place between March and December 2020. The starting material was CD4+ T cells from PBMCs cultured with HCoV-NL63 spike peptides, obtained before COVID-19 vaccination. The receptors shown here come from a human donor who had a prior SARS-CoV-2 infection.

DNA for the CDR3: TGTGCCATCAGTGAGTCTCAAGAGGGAGAGTTCAGGCGTGGCTACACCTTC. Translated, it gives CAISESQEGEFRRGYTF. V and J are TRBV10-3 and TRBJ1-2; D unresolved. The V and J ends lost 0 bases and 7 bases respectively, with 21 bases between them. The CDR3 totals 17 residues. Germline V lookup: CDR1 ENHRY, CDR2 SYGVKD.

This clone was seen only once. The chain uses TRBV2 and TRBJ1-3; D gene unclear. Germline CDR1 reads SNHLY; CDR2 reads FYNNEI. The V gene lost 6 bases and the J gene lost 2 bases, with 5 bases spanning the gap. The CDR3 length is 12 residues. Written as DNA, the CDR3 is TGTGCCAGCAGGGGAGCTGGAAACACCATATATTTT. Translated, it gives CASRGAGNTIYF.

The chain has TRBV19 and TRBJ2-7; no reliable D call. V shed 6 bases and J shed 0 bases, with 12 bases lying between them. Germline CDR1 reads LNHDA; CDR2 reads SQIVND (reference sequence). The CDR3 runs to 14 residues. The CDR3: CASSVGPSSYEQYF. As DNA, the CDR3 is TGTGCCAGTAGCGTTGGGCCCAGCTCCTACGAGCAGTACTTC.

This clone has more than one count but fewer than ten. This chain joins TRBV5-1 and TRBJ2-1; D is perhaps TRBD2 (5 bases). The CDR3 is made up of 15 amino acids. V lost 4 bases and J 7 bases, leaving 18 bases between the germline ends. Germline values: CDR1 SGHRS, CDR2 YFSETQ. In nucleotides, the CDR3 is TGCGCCAGCAGCCTGGCGGGCTCGTACGGGAATGAGCAGTTCTTC. Translation gives CASSLAGSYGNEQFF.

The chain couples TRBV5-4 to TRBJ2-3; D remains ambiguous. CDR3 length: 13 residues. From germline, CDR1 is SGHNT and CDR2 YYREEE (reference sequence). Trimming stripped 0 bases from V and 2 bases from J, with 4 bases between. The CDR3, as DNA: TGTGCCAGCAGCTTGGACGACACAGATACGCAGTATTTT. Amino acids: CASSLDDTDTQYF.

This clone was observed a handful of times. The chain has TRBV6-5 and TRBJ2-1; 7 positions match TRBD2. In germline, CDR1 is MNHEY, CDR2 SVGAGI. The CDR3 loop spans 16 amino acids. V lost 0 bases and J lost 1; bases outside the gene matches: 3. CDR3 amino acids: CASSYSSGASYNEQFF. The CDR3 bases are TGTGCCAGCAGTTACTCGAGCGGGGCGTCCTACAATGAGCAGTTCTTC.

CDR3 residues: CASSLPDSPGVVDEQYF. The CDR3 region has the DNA TGTGCCAGCAGCTTGCCGGACTCCCCGGGGGTAGTGGACGAGCAGTACTTC. The chain combines TRBV5-6 with TRBJ2-7; D perhaps matches TRBD2 (6 bases). V was trimmed by 1 base and J by 5 bases, leaving 22 bases between them. Germline lookup yields CDR1 SGHDT and CDR2 YYEEEE. The length of the CDR3 is 17 residues.

This clone showed up just once. V and J are TRBV5-6 and TRBJ1-2; a possible D gene is TRBD1 (6 bases). Trimming took 7 bases from V and 4 from J, leaving 17 bases between them. Looked up from germline, CDR1 is SGHDT and CDR2 is YYEEEE. The CDR3 is 14 residues long. CDR3 sequence reads: CASALLQGSYGYTF. CDR3 coding DNA: TGTGCCAGCGCACTTCTACAGGGCTCCTATGGCTACACCTTC.

Regarding this clone: At one end, the junction sequence differs from germline, possibly due to a read error. The CDR3 sequence: CASSVDWVATGKKIF. CDR3 DNA sequence: TGTGCCAGCAGCGTAGATTGGGTGGCCACGGGGAAAAAAATCTTC. The chain joins TRBV9 to TRBJ2-1, with a tentative D call TRBD2 (5 bases). The CDR3 runs 15 residues. Germline lookup yields CDR1 SGDLS and CDR2 YYNGEE.